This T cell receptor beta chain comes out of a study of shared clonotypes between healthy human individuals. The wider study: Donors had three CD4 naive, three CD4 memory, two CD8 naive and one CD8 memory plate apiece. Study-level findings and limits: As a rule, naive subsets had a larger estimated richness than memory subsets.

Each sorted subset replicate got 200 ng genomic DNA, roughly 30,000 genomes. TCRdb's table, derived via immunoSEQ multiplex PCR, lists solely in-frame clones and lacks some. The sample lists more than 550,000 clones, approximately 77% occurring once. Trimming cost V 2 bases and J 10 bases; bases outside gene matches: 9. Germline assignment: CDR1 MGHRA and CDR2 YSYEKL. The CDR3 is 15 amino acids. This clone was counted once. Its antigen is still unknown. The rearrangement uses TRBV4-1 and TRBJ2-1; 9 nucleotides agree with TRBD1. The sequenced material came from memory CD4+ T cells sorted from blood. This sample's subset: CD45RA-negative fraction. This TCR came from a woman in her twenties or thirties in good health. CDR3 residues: CASSQPGQGKREQFF. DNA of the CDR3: TGCGCCAGCAGCCAACCGGGACAGGGTAAGCGGGAGCAGTTCTTC.